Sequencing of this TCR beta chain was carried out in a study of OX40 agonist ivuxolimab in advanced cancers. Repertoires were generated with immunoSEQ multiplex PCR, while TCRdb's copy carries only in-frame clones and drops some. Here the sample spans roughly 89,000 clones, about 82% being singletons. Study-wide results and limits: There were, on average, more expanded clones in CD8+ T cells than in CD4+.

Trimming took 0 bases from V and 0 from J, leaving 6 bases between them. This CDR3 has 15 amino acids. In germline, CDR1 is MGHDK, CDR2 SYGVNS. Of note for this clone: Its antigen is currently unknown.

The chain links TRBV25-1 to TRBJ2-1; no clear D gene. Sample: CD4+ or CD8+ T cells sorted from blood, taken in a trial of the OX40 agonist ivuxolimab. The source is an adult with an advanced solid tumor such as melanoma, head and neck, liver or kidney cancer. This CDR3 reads CASSEYYSSYNEQFF. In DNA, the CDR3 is TGTGCCAGCAGTGAATACTACAGCTCCTACAATGAGCAGTTCTTC.